This record concerns one TCR beta chain sequence. The method was immunoSEQ multiplex PCR; TCRdb's version includes in-frame clones alone and lacks a portion of them. The data show approximately 66,000 clones, with around 89% seen just once and approximately 4.5% held by the top ten. CDR3 size: 13 residues. The germline V gene encodes CDR1 LNHDA and CDR2 SQIVND (reference sequence). The V and J ends lost 11 bases and 1 base respectively, with 11 bases between them. The data were obtained in a study of technical replicates of blood from a handful of donors. The chain uses TRBV19 and TRBJ2-2, with a weak D call TRBD1 (5 bases). The source material was PBMCs. The clonotype comes from a human donor in good health. Some clones in this sample may be carry-over from other donors' samples. DNA of the CDR3: TGTGCCGGGGCTGATAGGAACACCGGGGAGCTGTTTTTT. This sequence encodes CAGADRNTGELFF.